The entry below describes one TCR beta chain. Antigen unknown. Library preparation tagged each individual cDNA molecule with a unique molecular identifier. Using its own MiXCR run on the RACE reads, TCRdb lists one record per CDR3 protein. Of about 350,000 distinct CDR3 sequences listed, about 6% were seen once; the top ten hold about 6%. Time point here: patch test 2, 6 weeks after DPC sensitization. Regarding treatment: therapeutic diphenylcyclopropenone sensitization with weekly scalp DPC. This entry belongs to a study of human T cells and chemical hapten exposure. Study-level information: Patches with 0.01% DPC went on the upper back, and the tests were read at 6 days. Broader study findings: There were significantly more large CDR3 similarity clusters among expanded TCRs than among controls. Each of the donors had alopecia, so their immune responses may not resemble those of healthy people.

The sequencing here drew on whole blood, taken in connection with sensitization to the hapten diphenylcyclopropenone (DPC). This receptor was taken from a woman aged 18-29 years with alopecia areata. Some clones in this sample may be carry-over from other donors' samples.

The CDR3 protein is CSVRTGSSTDTQYF. DNA for the CDR3: TGCAGCGTCAGGACAGGGTCTAGCACAGATACGCAGTATTTT. The chain links TRBV29-1 to TRBJ2-3, with 8 bases lining up with TRBD1. V lost 6 bases to trimming and J lost 0 bases; unmatched junction nucleotides: 5. This CDR3 region has 14 residues. CDR1 SQVTM and CDR2 ANQGSEA come from the germline V gene.